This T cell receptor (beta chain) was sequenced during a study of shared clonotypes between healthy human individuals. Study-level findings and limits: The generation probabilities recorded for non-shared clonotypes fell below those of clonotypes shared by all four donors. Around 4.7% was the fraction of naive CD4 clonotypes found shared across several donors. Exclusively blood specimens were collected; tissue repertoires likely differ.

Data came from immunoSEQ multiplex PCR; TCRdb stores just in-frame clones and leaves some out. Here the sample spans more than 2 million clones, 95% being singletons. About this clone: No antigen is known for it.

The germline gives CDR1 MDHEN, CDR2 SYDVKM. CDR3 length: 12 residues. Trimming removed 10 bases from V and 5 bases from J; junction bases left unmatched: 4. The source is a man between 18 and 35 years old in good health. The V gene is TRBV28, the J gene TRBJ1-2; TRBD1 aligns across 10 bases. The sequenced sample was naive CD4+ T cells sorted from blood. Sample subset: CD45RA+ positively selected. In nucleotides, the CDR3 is TGTGCCATCCAGGGACAGGGGTATGGCTACACCTTC. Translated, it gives CAIQGQGYGYTF.